Included here is one T cell receptor beta chain sequence, with context. V gave up 4 bases and J gave up 4 bases, with 10 bases separating them. Germline V lookup: CDR1 SQVTM, CDR2 ANQGSEA. The length of the CDR3 is 12 residues. The study recruited people aged roughly 18 to 100 years across roughly 25 US areas. Clinical history as reported by participants underpinned cohort assignment. Donors in Cohort 3 who had recovered were those with two negative PCRs, healthcare professional clearance, or resolution of their symptoms. How the authors handled the data: Amplification from reference gene primers served as the basis for estimated nucleated cell counts. Produced via immunoSEQ multiplex PCR; TCRdb's table is partial and in-frame only. V, J and clone size derive from that table, while D and trimming were established from the DNA sequence. The repertoire holds 150,000 to 200,000 clones, with roughly 80% as singletons.

This entry is derived from a study of blood T cell repertoires in COVID-19. The sequence was collected from a man aged 45-65 years who had recovered from COVID-19. V usage is TRBV29-1 and J usage is TRBJ2-5; a weak D match, TRBD2 (5 bases). Source material: PBMCs or T cells enriched from blood (not recorded which). CDR3 protein: CSVGSGSETQYF. DNA for the CDR3: TGCAGCGTTGGATCGGGGTCAGAGACCCAGTACTTC.